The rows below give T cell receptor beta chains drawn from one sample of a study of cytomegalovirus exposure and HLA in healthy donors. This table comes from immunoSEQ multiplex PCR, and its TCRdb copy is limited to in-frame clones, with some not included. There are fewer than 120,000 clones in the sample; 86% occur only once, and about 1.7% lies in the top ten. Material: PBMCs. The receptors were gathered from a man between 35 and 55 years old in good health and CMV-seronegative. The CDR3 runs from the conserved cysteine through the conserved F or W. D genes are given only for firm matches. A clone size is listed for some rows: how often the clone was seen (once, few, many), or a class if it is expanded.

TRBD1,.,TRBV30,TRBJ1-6,TGTGCCTGGGGACAGGGGCTACATAATTCACCCCTCCACTTT,CAWGQGLHNSPLHF
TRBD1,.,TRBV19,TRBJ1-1,TGTGCCAGTAGTCCCTGGACAGGGTACACTGAAGCTTTCTTT,CASSPWTGYTEAFF
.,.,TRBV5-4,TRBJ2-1,TGTGCCATCTCCAGGCGGGGATCATTAGTATACAATGAGCAGTTCTTC,CAISRRGSLVYNEQFF
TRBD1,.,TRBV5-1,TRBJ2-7,TGCGCCAGCAGGGTTCTCCCGGGACAGGGAGGCGAGCAGTACTTC,CASRVLPGQGGEQYF
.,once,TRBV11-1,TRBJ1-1,TGTGCCAGCAGCTTAGGGTCCGAGGGATGGAAAGCTTTCTTT,CASSLGSEGWKAFF
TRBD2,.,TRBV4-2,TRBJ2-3,TGTGCCAGCAGGGAGAGCAGGAAGCGGGGGGCCGATACGCAGTATTTT,CASRESRKRGADTQYF
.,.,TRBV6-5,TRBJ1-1,TGTGCCAGCAGCATGGGAGTTGGTACTGAAGCTTTCTTT,CASSMGVGTEAFF
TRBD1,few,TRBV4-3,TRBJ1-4,TGCGCCAGCAGCCAAGAACAAGGGGGACAGGGTGGAGAAAAACTGTTTTTT,CASSQEQGGQGGEKLFF
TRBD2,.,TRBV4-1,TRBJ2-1,TGCGCCAGCAGCCGCGATGGGGGACCTCAGCGGGGCAATGAGCAGTTCTTC,CASSRDGGPQRGNEQFF
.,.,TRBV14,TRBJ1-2,TGTGCCAGCAGCCAAGACGGGGGGACCTATGGCTACACCTTC,CASSQDGGTYGYTF
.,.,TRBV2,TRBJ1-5,TGTGCCAGCAATCGACAGACCAATCAGCCCCAGCATTTT,CASNRQTNQPQHF
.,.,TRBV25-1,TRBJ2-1,TGTGCCAGCATTTCCTCCGCCGGAGTATACAATGAGCAGTTCTTC,CASISSAGVYNEQFF
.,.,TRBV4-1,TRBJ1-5,TGCGCCAGCAGCCAAGAACCGTGGCAGGGCAATCAGCCCCAGCATTTT,CASSQEPWQGNQPQHF
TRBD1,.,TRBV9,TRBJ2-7,TGTGCCAGCAGCCCATGGACAGGGGCCTACGAGCAGTACTTC,CASSPWTGAYEQYF
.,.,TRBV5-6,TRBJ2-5,TGTGCCAGCAGCTTGGTTTCCAGGTTGGAGACCCAGTACTTC,CASSLVSRLETQYF
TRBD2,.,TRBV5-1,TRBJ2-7,TGCGCCAGCGGACGTCAAAGCGGGGGTTCCTACGAGCAGTACTTC,CASGRQSGGSYEQYF
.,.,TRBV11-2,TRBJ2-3,TGTGCCAGCAGCTTCTCAGACAGGAGCACAGATACGCAGTATTTT,CASSFSDRSTDTQYF
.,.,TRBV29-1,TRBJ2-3,TGCAGCGTTGAAAGGCAGGGTGCCAGCACAGATACGCAGTATTTT,CSVERQGASTDTQYF
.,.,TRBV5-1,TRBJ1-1,TGCGCCAGCAGCGACACGACGAGGAACACTGAAGCTTTCTTT,CASSDTTRNTEAFF
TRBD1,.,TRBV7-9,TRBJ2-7,TGTGCCAGCAGCTCGGACAGGGGGTTGGAGCAGTACTTC,CASSSDRGLEQYF
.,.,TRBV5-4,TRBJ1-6,TGTGCCAGCAGCCCGGGACTCACACGGGGGTCACCCCTCCACTTT,CASSPGLTRGSPLHF
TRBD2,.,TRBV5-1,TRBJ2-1,TGCGCCAGCAGCTTAGCGGGGGCCTACAATGAGCAGTTCTTC,CASSLAGAYNEQFF
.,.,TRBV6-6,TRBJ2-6,TGTGCCAGCAGTCTCACTTCTGGGGCCAACGTCCTGACTTTC,CASSLTSGANVLTF